Listed here is a single T cell receptor beta chain. Trimming took 0 bases from V and 9 from J; bases not matched to a gene: 2. The CDR3 has 13 amino acids. Germline values: CDR1 SGHRS, CDR2 YFSETQ. The data are from a study of cytomegalovirus exposure and HLA in healthy donors. Primers for the PCR totalled 60 Vbeta and 13 Jbeta. Assay: immunoSEQ multiplex PCR; the TCRdb copy retains only in-frame clones and omits some. Of about 180,000 clones listed, around 78% are singletons. The sequence was collected from a man younger than 30 in good health and CMV-seronegative. This chain links TRBV5-1 with TRBJ2-2; 7 nucleotides match TRBD1. Material: PBMCs. CDR3 DNA: TGCGCCAGCAGCTTGGGACAGGGCTGGGAGCTGTTTTTT. Amino acid sequence: CASSLGQGWELFF.